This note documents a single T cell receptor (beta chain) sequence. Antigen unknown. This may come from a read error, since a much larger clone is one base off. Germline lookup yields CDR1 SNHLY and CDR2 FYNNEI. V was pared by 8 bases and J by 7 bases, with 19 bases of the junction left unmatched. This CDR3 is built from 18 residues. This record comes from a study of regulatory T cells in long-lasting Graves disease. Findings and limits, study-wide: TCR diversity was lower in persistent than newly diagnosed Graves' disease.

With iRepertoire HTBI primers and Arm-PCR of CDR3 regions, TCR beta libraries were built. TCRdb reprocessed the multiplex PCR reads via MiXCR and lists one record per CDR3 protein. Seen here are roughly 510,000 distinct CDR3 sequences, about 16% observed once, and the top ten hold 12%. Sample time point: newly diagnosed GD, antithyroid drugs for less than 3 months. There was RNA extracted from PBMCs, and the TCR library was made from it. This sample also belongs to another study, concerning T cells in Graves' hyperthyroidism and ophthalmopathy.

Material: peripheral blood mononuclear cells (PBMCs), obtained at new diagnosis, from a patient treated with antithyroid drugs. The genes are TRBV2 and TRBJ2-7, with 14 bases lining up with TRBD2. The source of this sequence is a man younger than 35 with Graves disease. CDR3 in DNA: TGTGCCAGCCCTAGCGGGGGGACTAGCGGGAGATCCGACAATGAGCAGTACTTC. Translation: CASPSGGTSGRSDNEQYF.